This T cell receptor (beta chain) is from a study of blood T cell repertoires in COVID-19. The overall study: PBMCs, B-cell-depleted T cells, or T cells were the source of the cDNA or gDNA that made up the material.

This clone was observed once. The ends were cut back, 1 base at V and 12 bases at J, with 10 bases in the middle. Germline V lookup: CDR1 MGHDK, CDR2 SYGVNS. The CDR3 sequence is 11 residues long. Participant-given clinical history determined each cohort assignment. The recovered donors of Cohort 3 showed two negative PCRs, clearance, or symptom resolution. Per the authors' pipeline: Amplifying reference gene primers gave estimates of nucleated cell counts. Sequencing used immunoSEQ multiplex PCR; TCRdb keeps in-frame clones, though not all of them. V, J and clone size were drawn from that table, and D and trimming were deduced from the DNA. The data show 140,000 to 150,000 clones, 85% seen once.

The sample consisted of PBMCs or T cells enriched from blood (not recorded which). The chain recombines TRBV25-1 with TRBJ2-7; D is undetermined. This sequence was found in a woman in her thirties or forties who had recovered from COVID-19. CDR3 DNA: TGTGCCAGCAGTGAATCCCAGGTTTCGTACTTC. Protein: CASSESQVSYF.